The clone carrying this T cell receptor beta chain has just a few counts. Clones were sequenced by immunoSEQ multiplex PCR, and TCRdb holds only the in-frame ones, with some missing. The table shows fewer than 700,000 clones, with over 75% occurring only once. This CDR3 comprises 18 residues. V was shortened by 4 bases and J by 5 bases, with 26 bases between the two germline ends. The germline CDR1 and CDR2 sequences are SGHRS and YFSETQ. This sample was included in a study of shared T cell receptors in the human thymus. This sample also appeared in a second study, on human thymus T cells. That report notes: There appeared to be biased usage of V and J genes in thymic and blood repertoires.

This sequence originates from a boy under two years old with a congenital heart defect. The chain combines TRBV5-1 with TRBJ2-3, with D perhaps TRBD2 (5 bases). What was sequenced was thymocytes. The CDR3 loop reads CASSTYGHWTGDRDTQYF. CDR3 in DNA: TGCGCCAGCAGCACGTACGGGCATTGGACTGGGGATCGAGATACGCAGTATTTT.